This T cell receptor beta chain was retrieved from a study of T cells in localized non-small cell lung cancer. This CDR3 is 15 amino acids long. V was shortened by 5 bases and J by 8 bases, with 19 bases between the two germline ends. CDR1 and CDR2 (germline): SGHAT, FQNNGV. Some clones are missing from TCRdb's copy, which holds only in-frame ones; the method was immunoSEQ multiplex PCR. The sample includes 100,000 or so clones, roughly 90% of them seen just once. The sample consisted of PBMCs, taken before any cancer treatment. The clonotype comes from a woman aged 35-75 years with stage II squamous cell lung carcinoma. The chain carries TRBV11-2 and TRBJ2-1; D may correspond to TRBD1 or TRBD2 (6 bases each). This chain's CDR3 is CASSPGYRRGDEQFF. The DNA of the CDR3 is TGTGCCAGCAGCCCCGGATATAGAAGGGGGGATGAGCAGTTCTTC. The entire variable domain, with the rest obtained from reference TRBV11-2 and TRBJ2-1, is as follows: EAGVAQSPRYKIIEKRQSVAFWCNPISGHATLYWYQQILGQGPKLLIQFQNNGVVDDSQLPKDRFSAERLKGVDSTLKIQPAKLEDSAVYLCASSPGYRRGDEQFFGPGTRLTVL.